This T cell receptor beta chain was sequenced in a study of OX40 agonist ivuxolimab in advanced cancers. Background for the entire study: Ivuxolimab was a fully human IgG2 agonistic monoclonal antibody targeting the costimulatory receptor OX40 (CD134). Prior anti-PD-1, anti-PD-L1 or anti-CTLA-4 therapy was permitted, and about two fifths of dose-escalation patients had received checkpoint inhibitors. The monotherapy dose-escalation portion (N = 52 patients) of the phase I ivuxolimab trial is reported in the paper. Three dose-escalation patients achieved partial responses, one with hepatocellular carcinoma and two with cutaneous melanoma. A male proportion of 82.7% and a mean age of 60 years, ranging from about 23 to 79, were recorded for the dose-escalation cohort. Peripheral TCRbeta sequencing was intended to test whether TCR sequence diversity was altered and clonal T-cell expansion was caused by ivuxolimab. Intravenous ivuxolimab was administered to patients every 2 weeks at six dose levels: 0.01, 0.1, 0.3, 1.5, 3 and 10 mg/kg. Of the roughly 52 patients in dose escalation, around 20 had hepatocellular carcinoma, about 15 had melanoma, 9 had renal cell carcinoma and 9 had head and neck cancer. Beyond this particular receptor, the publication reports: Low levels of normalized T-cell clonal expansion were also seen in some patients who did not respond. After ivuxolimab, expanded clones were on average more numerous among CD8+ T cells than among CD4+ T cells. Partial responders in the 0.1-3.0 mg/kg groups had among the lowest normalized peripheral clonal expansion, especially among CD8+ T cells. The antigen specificity of the peripheral T cells that underwent clonal expansion was not determined. At doses of 0.1 to 3.0 mg/kg, clonal expansion of both CD4+ and CD8+ blood T cells was observed from baseline to week 6.

As to this clone: Its target antigen remains unknown. It has no much larger one-base neighbor in the sample; base qualities were not kept.

V and J lose 3 bases and 8 bases, and a span of 17 bases separates them. The CDR3, cysteine through phenylalanine, is 15 amino acids long. Only CDR3 DNA remains: 45 bases, in frame from the first base. According to the germline V gene, CDR1 reads SGHDT and CDR2 reads YYEEEE. The trial excluded patients who had a history of autoimmune disease or were on systemic immunosuppression. Peripheral blood for TCR sequencing was collected from all dose cohorts at baseline, on cycle 4 day 1, and on cycle 7 day 1. The samples were drawn from a first-in-human, open-label, multicenter phase I dose-escalation trial of ivuxolimab. The trial enrolled adults with locally advanced or metastatic head and neck squamous cell, hepatocellular, melanoma or renal cell carcinoma. Before TCR sequencing, CD4+ and CD8+ T cells were separately sorted from peripheral blood. Genomic DNA was extracted from sorted cells for sequencing of the TCRbeta CDR3 region. The immunoSEQ Assay was used for sequencing of TCRbeta CDR3 regions. TCRdb mirrors the immuneACCESS table, restricted to in-frame sequences. Some clones are absent from its copies; in checked studies, under half trace to an unresolved V gene, and the reason for the others is unknown. The sample records 43,000 or so clones, about 88% of which are singletons. Around 1.1% of the sample comes from the top ten.

This clonotype originated in an adult with an advanced solid tumor such as melanoma, head and neck, liver or kidney cancer. The sample in question was CD4+ or CD8+ T cells sorted from blood, obtained in a trial of the OX40 agonist ivuxolimab. The chain was built from TRBV5-6 and TRBJ1-4; matching of 6 bases hints at TRBD1 as the D gene. This receptor carries the CDR3 CASSSMTGQGEKLFF. The DNA sequence follows: TGTGCCAGCAGCTCAATGACGGGACAAGGGGAAAAACTGTTTTTT.